A selection of T cell receptor beta chains follows, all from one sample in a study of T cell repertoires in cytomegalovirus infection. No antigen has been identified for these receptors. Each CDR3 protein gets one entry after TCRdb re-called the reads with MiXCR. There are 640,000 or so distinct CDR3 sequences in the sample; roughly a third occur only once, and around a sixth lies in the top ten. The sample consisted of cultured PBMCs, taken from culture after CMV antigen stimulation. Receptor source: a human donor in good health (CMV status not recorded). Some clones in this sample may be carry-over from other donors' samples. Both conserved end residues are part of each CDR3. The D gene is left open where the match is weak. Not all rows give a size; the values are once, few, many and, for expanded clones, a class.

J	V	D	size	CDR3	DNA
TRBJ2-3	TRBV7-2	TRBD1	-	CASVTGRNGRTDTQYF	TGTGCCAGCGTGACAGGGCGGAACGGGCGCACAGATACGCAGTATTTT
TRBJ2-5	TRBV20-1	TRBD2	few	CSATQSGGFETQYF	TGCAGTGCTACGCAGAGCGGGGGGTTTGAGACCCAGTACTTC
TRBJ2-1	TRBV2	TRBD2	-	CASSERTSGRDEQFF	TGTGCCAGCAGTGAACGGACTAGCGGGAGAGATGAGCAGTTCTTC
TRBJ1-5	TRBV19	-	-	CASSFLGAGNQPQHF	TGTGCCAGTAGTTTCCTAGGGGCGGGCAATCAGCCCCAGCATTTT
TRBJ2-5	TRBV6-1	-	-	CASSTRRRQETQYF	TGTGCCAGCAGTACCCGACGGAGGCAAGAGACCCAGTACTTC
TRBJ2-7	TRBV20-1	-	-	CSAIRNSYEQYF	TGCAGTGCTATCCGAAACTCCTACGAGCAGTACTTC
TRBJ2-2	TRBV4-3	-	-	CASRPMTVGKIDTGELFF	TGCGCCAGCAGACCGATGACAGTAGGGAAAATCGACACCGGGGAGCTGTTTTTT
TRBJ1-6	TRBV20-1	-	-	CSARDMGFDSPLHF	TGCAGTGCTAGAGATATGGGATTCGATTCACCCCTCCACTTT
TRBJ1-5	TRBV15	-	-	CATSRELARGNQPQHF	TGTGCCACCAGCAGAGAGCTGGCCAGGGGCAATCAGCCCCAGCATTTT
TRBJ2-7	TRBV28	-	-	CASTNYRVSEQYF	TGTGCCAGCACCAACTACAGGGTTTCCGAGCAGTACTTC
TRBJ1-1	TRBV30	TRBD1	-	CAGWDRGTEAFF	TGTGCCGGATGGGACAGGGGCACTGAAGCTTTCTTT
TRBJ1-1	TRBV2	-	-	CASSEQGLNEAFF	TGTGCCAGCAGTGAACAGGGGCTTAATGAAGCTTTCTTT
TRBJ1-6	TRBV4-1	TRBD1	-	CASSQLQGANSPLHF	TGCGCCAGCAGCCAACTACAGGGGGCTAATTCACCCCTCCACTTT
TRBJ1-1	TRBV10-3	TRBD1	once	CAISETQGWDTEAFF	TGTGCCATCAGTGAAACACAGGGGTGGGACACTGAAGCTTTCTTT
TRBJ1-6	TRBV7-8	-	-	CASSSFGTADSPLHF	TGTGCCAGCAGCTCGTTCGGTACAGCGGATTCACCCCTCCACTTT
TRBJ1-2	TRBV12-3/TRBV12-4	-	-	CASSLGSANYGYTF	TGTGCCAGCAGTTTGGGGTCCGCTAACTATGGCTACACCTTC
TRBJ2-2	TRBV7-6	TRBD2	few	CASSPGLAGGYGELFF	TGTGCCAGCAGCCCCGGACTAGCGGGGGGTTACGGGGAGCTGTTTTTT
TRBJ2-5	TRBV12-3/TRBV12-4	-	-	CASSSRGADRGKETQYF	TGTGCCAGCAGCTCACGGGGGGCCGACAGGGGAAAAGAGACCCAGTACTTC
TRBJ2-2	TRBV12-3/TRBV12-4	-	few	CASSPYRAQRTGELFF	TGTGCCAGCAGTCCGTACAGAGCACAAAGGACCGGGGAGCTGTTTTTT
TRBJ2-3	TRBV6-2/TRBV6-3	TRBD1	-	CASSRQGITDTQYF	TGTGCCAGCAGTCGACAGGGGATCACAGATACGCAGTATTTT
TRBJ1-4	TRBV5-1	-	-	CASSLAPQQGSTNEKLFF	TGCGCCAGCAGCTTGGCGCCCCAACAGGGATCCACTAATGAAAAACTGTTTTTT
TRBJ2-1	TRBV19	TRBD1	few	CANLAPQGDISYNEQFF	TGTGCCAATCTCGCCCCACAGGGGGATATTTCCTACAATGAGCAGTTCTTC
TRBJ2-7	TRBV6-6	TRBD2	-	CASISTGRDEQYF	TGTGCCAGCATATCGACGGGGAGGGACGAGCAGTACTTC
TRBJ2-7	TRBV20-1	-	-	CSARGPQSYEQYF	TGCAGTGCTAGAGGTCCCCAGAGCTACGAGCAGTACTTC
TRBJ2-7	TRBV10-2	-	few	CASNDVSYEQYF	TGCGCCAGCAATGACGTTTCCTACGAGCAGTACTTC
TRBJ2-3	TRBV12-3/TRBV12-4	-	few	CASSSRLAGKADTQYF	TGTGCCAGCAGTTCTAGGTTGGCGGGGAAGGCGGATACGCAGTATTTT
TRBJ1-5	TRBV4-1	-	-	CASSQDGVRGRQSNQPQHF	TGCGCCAGCAGCCAAGATGGGGTCCGGGGCCGGCAGAGCAATCAGCCCCAGCATTTT
TRBJ2-7	TRBV7-9	-	-	CASSHGGGGTYEQYF	TGTGCCAGCAGTCATGGAGGGGGCGGGACCTACGAGCAGTACTTC
TRBJ1-2	TRBV7-2	-	many	CASSLAWDKRAGYTF	TGTGCCAGCAGCCTCGCATGGGACAAGCGAGCGGGCTACACCTTC
TRBJ2-2	TRBV7-8	-	few	CASSLVGHITGELFF	TGTGCCAGCAGCTTAGTGGGCCACATCACCGGGGAGCTGTTTTTT
TRBJ2-5	TRBV7-2	TRBD1	-	CASSLAGQREETQYF	TGTGCCAGCAGCTTAGCGGGACAGAGGGAAGAGACCCAGTACTTC
TRBJ2-5	TRBV30	TRBD2	-	CAWTLGLAGETQYF	TGTGCCTGGACCCTAGGACTAGCGGGAGAGACCCAGTACTTC
TRBJ2-3	TRBV11-2	TRBD2	-	CASSPRSGRVNTQYF	TGTGCCAGCAGCCCCCGTAGCGGGAGGGTGAATACGCAGTATTTT
TRBJ2-2	TRBV19	-	few	CASSTQRVTGELFF	TGTGCCAGTAGTACCCAGAGGGTAACCGGGGAGCTGTTTTTT
TRBJ2-7	TRBV27	-	few	CASSLFPGGVKGEQYF	TGTGCCAGCAGTTTATTTCCAGGGGGGGTAAAAGGCGAGCAGTACTTC
TRBJ2-7	TRBV7-2	TRBD1	many	CASSQGAGSYEQYF	TGTGCCAGCAGCCAGGGGGCGGGATCCTACGAGCAGTACTTC
TRBJ2-1	TRBV6-5	TRBD2	once	CASSYSREWSYNEQFF	TGTGCCAGCAGTTACTCGCGGGAGTGGTCTTACAATGAGCAGTTCTTC
TRBJ2-1	TRBV12-3/TRBV12-4	TRBD2	-	CASSTSDSYNEQFF	TGTGCCAGCAGCACTAGCGATTCCTACAATGAGCAGTTCTTC
TRBJ2-1	TRBV4-3	TRBD2	few	CASSQDLAGGYNEQFF	TGCGCCAGCAGCCAAGATCTAGCGGGAGGCTACAATGAGCAGTTCTTC
TRBJ2-5	TRBV7-2	-	many	CASSFNGQETQYF	TGTGCCAGCAGCTTCAATGGGCAAGAGACCCAGTACTTC
TRBJ1-1	TRBV7-9	TRBD1	-	CASSLRQGLTEAFF	TGTGCCAGCAGCCTAAGACAGGGCCTCACTGAAGCTTTCTTT
TRBJ1-5	TRBV12-3/TRBV12-4	-	few	CASGRVLSNQPQHF	TGTGCCAGCGGACGGGTCCTTTCTAATCAGCCCCAGCATTTT
TRBJ1-1	TRBV7-9	-	-	CASSPPRQNTEAFF	TGTGCCAGCAGCCCACCGAGGCAGAACACTGAAGCTTTCTTT
TRBJ2-7	TRBV5-1	TRBD1	few	CASSPGPGQGPPYEQYF	TGCGCCAGCAGCCCTGGCCCGGGACAGGGACCACCCTACGAGCAGTACTTC
TRBJ2-6	TRBV3-1	TRBD1	-	CASSQDGDRALRGANVLTF	TGTGCCAGCAGCCAAGATGGGGACAGGGCATTGAGAGGGGCCAACGTCCTGACTTTC
TRBJ1-2	TRBV7-2	TRBD1	many	CASSPQIRTGMSGYTF	TGTGCCAGCAGCCCGCAGATCCGGACAGGAATGAGTGGCTACACCTTC
TRBJ1-5	TRBV19	-	few	CASSITVDQPQHF	TGTGCCAGTAGTATAACGGTAGATCAGCCCCAGCATTTT
TRBJ2-2	TRBV12-3/TRBV12-4	TRBD2	few	CASTSGRGNTGELFF	TGTGCCTCTACTAGCGGGAGGGGGAACACCGGGGAGCTGTTTTTT
TRBJ2-1	TRBV12-3/TRBV12-4	TRBD1	-	CASSPGGSRREQFF	TGTGCCAGCTCCCCAGGGGGCTCCAGGCGGGAGCAGTTCTTC
TRBJ2-5	TRBV4-3	-	-	CASSQERTDQETQYF	TGCGCCAGCAGCCAAGAGAGGACGGACCAAGAGACCCAGTACTTC
TRBJ2-1	TRBV7-2	-	many	CASSLTPYNEQFF	TGTGCCAGCAGCTTAACCCCTTACAATGAGCAGTTCTTC
TRBJ1-1	TRBV7-2	-	many	CASSLVWGQTEAFF	TGTGCCAGCAGCTTAGTATGGGGGCAGACAGAAGCTTTCTTT
TRBJ1-4	TRBV6-1	-	-	CASRKIQTTNEKLFF	TGTGCCAGCAGAAAGATACAGACAACTAATGAAAAACTGTTTTTT
TRBJ2-6	TRBV6-5	TRBD1	-	CASSYTGAGANVLTF	TGTGCCAGCAGTTACACAGGGGCTGGGGCCAACGTCCTGACTTTC
TRBJ1-2	TRBV7-9	TRBD1	-	CASSLPGQVAHYGYTF	TGTGCCAGCAGCTTACCAGGACAGGTTGCTCACTATGGCTACACCTTC
TRBJ2-1	TRBV4-1	-	once	CASSQESRGPYNEQFF	TGCGCCAGCAGCCAAGAGTCTCGGGGGCCCTACAATGAGCAGTTCTTC
TRBJ2-1	TRBV11-3	TRBD2	few	CASSLDLSSGTNEQFF	TGTGCCAGCAGCTTAGATTTGTCTAGCGGGACCAATGAGCAGTTCTTC
TRBJ1-5	TRBV19	-	-	CASSLTDDLLPQHF	TGTGCCAGTAGTCTCACAGACGATTTACTCCCCCAGCATTTT
TRBJ1-1	TRBV10-3	TRBD1	few	CAIRSGQGDTEAFF	TGTGCCATCAGGAGCGGACAGGGGGACACTGAAGCTTTCTTT
TRBJ1-2	TRBV6-5	TRBD1	few	CASSYAGQPTNYGYTF	TGTGCCAGCAGTTACGCGGGACAGCCCACTAACTATGGCTACACCTTC